The 10 T cell receptor beta chains reported below all come from one sample, sequenced in a study of CD8+CD57+ T cells in acquired aplastic anemia. Investigators profiled TCR beta VDJ and CDR3 from genomic DNA template. TCRdb reprocessed the reads via MiXCR and lists one record per CDR3 protein. The sample gives more than 150,000 distinct CDR3 sequences, about 44% of which show up once; 10% to 15% is in the top ten. Patients chosen for sequencing had shown CD8+CD57+ cell expansion by flow cytometry. The sequencing input was sorted CD4+, CD8+, or CD8+CD57+ T cells (not recorded which) from PBMCs. The receptor set was obtained from a human donor with aplastic anemia.

This clonotype was seen at least ten times. The chain employs TRBV19 and TRBJ2-3; no firm D call. The CDR3 spans 13 residues. V was shortened by 5 bases and J by 6 bases, with 12 bases between the two germline ends. Germline assignment: CDR1 LNHDA and CDR2 SQIVND (reference sequence). CDR3 amino acids: CASSPQVEDTQYF. The CDR3 region has the DNA TGTGCCAGTAGTCCCCAAGTAGAGGATACGCAGTATTTT.

The chain is built from TRBV5-1 and TRBJ1-6, with D unresolved. In germline, CDR1 is SGHRS, CDR2 YFSETQ. There are 14 residues in the CDR3. V lost 4 bases to trimming and J lost 10 bases, with 15 bases between them. The CDR3 loop is CASSRPGGESPLHF. The CDR3 DNA is TGCGCCAGCAGCCGTCCCGGTGGGGAGTCACCCCTCCACTTT.

A word on this clonotype: Germline and junction disagree at one end, which may indicate a read error. J is TRBJ2-5 and V is TRBV2; no clear D. Germline V CDR1 and CDR2: SNHLY, FYNNEI. There are 13 residues in the CDR3. The CDR3 is CASSENYQETQYF. CDR3 DNA: TGCGCCAGCAGTGAAAACTACCAAGAGACCCAGTACTTC.

As concerns this clonotype: Germline and junction disagree at one end, which may indicate a read error. The chain is built from TRBV20-1 and TRBJ2-7, with 7 bases identical to TRBD1. CDR1 is DFQATT and CDR2 is SNEGSKA in the germline V gene (reference sequence). The CDR3 loop spans 14 amino acids. In DNA form, the CDR3 reads TGCAGTGCTAGATCACAGGGGTTTACCTACGAGCAATACTTC. Translating gives CSARSQGFTYEQYF.

This clonotype has just a few counts. This chain links TRBV7-2 with TRBJ2-3, with D hard to call. CDR1 is SGHTA and CDR2 is FQGNSA in the germline V gene. V was pared by 1 base and J by 4 bases, with 6 bases between. The length of the CDR3 is 13 residues. This CDR3 reads CASSLVGSDTQYF. In DNA, the CDR3 is TGTGCCAGCAGCTTAGTTGGCTCAGATACGCAGTATTTT.

The rearrangement links TRBV20-1 to TRBJ2-5; 10 bases are a match to TRBD1. The J call may be incorrect, as the DNA end agrees better with TRBJ2-7. This CDR3 spans 14 amino acids. Per the germline V gene, CDR1 is DFQATT and CDR2 is SNEGSKA (reference sequence). In nucleotides, the CDR3 is TGCAGTGCTAGAGTTCCCGGACAGGGGGACGAGCAGTACTTC. Translated: CSARVPGQGDEQYF.

The CDR3 loop reads CASSMSLRSTEAFF. For the CDR3, the DNA is TGTGCCAGTAGTATGTCACTCAGGAGCACTGAAGCTTTCTTT. This chain connects TRBV19 to TRBJ1-1; D is undetermined. V shed 3 bases and J shed 4 bases, with 12 bases lying between them. This CDR3 is 14 amino acids long. The germline V gene has CDR1 LNHDA and CDR2 SQIVND (reference sequence).

This clonotype was counted ten times or more. The V call is TRBV7-9, the J call TRBJ2-2, with D hard to call. V was shortened by 5 bases and J by 5 bases, with 12 bases between the two germline ends. Per germline, CDR1 SEHNR and CDR2 FQNEAQ (reference sequence). CDR3 size: 14 residues. CDR3 region: CASSPKKETGELFF. In DNA, the CDR3 is TGTGCCAGCAGCCCTAAAAAGGAGACCGGGGAGCTGTTTTTT.

The J gene is TRBJ1-2, the V gene TRBV10-3, with a possible D match to TRBD1 (6 bases). This CDR3 contains 13 residues. V was trimmed by 4 bases and J by 7 bases, leaving 13 bases between them. Germline lookup yields CDR1 ENHRY and CDR2 SYGVKD. The DNA of the CDR3 is TGTGCCATCAGTGGGGTAGGGACAAGTGGCTACACCTTC. It yields the protein CAISGVGTSGYTF.

This clonotype was counted at least ten times. CDR3 residues: CRTSGSYYEQYF. The CDR3 nucleotides are TGCAGGACTAGCGGGAGTTACTACGAGCAGTACTTC. The rearrangement links TRBV20-1 to TRBJ2-7, with 12 positions matching TRBD2. The CDR3 contains 12 residues. Germline V gene data show CDR1 as DFQATT and CDR2 as SNEGSKA (reference sequence).